Listed below are T cell receptor beta chains from one sample, sequenced in a study of blood T cell repertoires in COVID-19. Data came from immunoSEQ multiplex PCR; TCRdb stores just in-frame clones and leaves some out. The sample holds around 120,000 clones; over 55% are singletons and the top ten take 2% to 2.5%. The specimen sequenced was peripheral blood. The receptors were sampled from a woman in her 70s with acute or convalescent COVID-19. Both conserved end residues are part of each CDR3. The D gene is left open where the match is weak. A row's size may be missing; if present it is once, few, many or a size class.

TRBD2,NA,TRBV9,TRBJ2-1,CASSPRTSGSASSYNEQFF,TGTGCCAGCAGCCCCCGGACTAGCGGGAGTGCCAGCTCCTACAATGAGCAGTTCTTC
NA,NA,TRBV4-3,TRBJ2-3,CASGSWGTDTQYF,TGCGCCAGTGGGAGCTGGGGCACAGATACGCAGTATTTT
NA,NA,TRBV19,TRBJ2-7,CASSPGTTYEQYF,TGTGCCAGTAGTCCGGGGACAACCTACGAGCAGTACTTC
NA,NA,TRBV6-5,TRBJ2-7,CASSSGTGFYEQYF,TGTGCCAGCAGTTCCGGGACTGGTTTCTACGAGCAGTACTTC
TRBD2,NA,TRBV7-2,TRBJ2-3,CASSFSGGATDTQYF,TGTGCCAGCAGCTTTAGCGGGGGGGCCACAGATACGCAGTATTTT
TRBD1,NA,TRBV12-3/TRBV12-4,TRBJ1-2,CASRSQGAYGYTF,TGTGCCAGCAGATCACAGGGGGCGTATGGCTACACCTTC
TRBD1,few,TRBV7-8,TRBJ1-3,CASSHRGSGNTIYF,TGTGCCAGCAGCCACAGGGGCTCTGGAAACACCATATATTTT
TRBD1,NA,TRBV30,TRBJ1-2,CAWSYRGKNGYTF,TGTGCCTGGAGTTACAGGGGAAAAAATGGCTACACCTTC
NA,few,TRBV3-1/TRBV3-2,TRBJ2-7,CASSRRLDYEQYF,TGTGCCAGCAGCCGACGACTAGACTACGAGCAGTACTTC
NA,NA,TRBV4-2,TRBJ2-3,CASSPAGTDTQYF,TGTGCCAGCAGCCCAGCCGGGACAGATACGCAGTATTTT
TRBD1,NA,TRBV28,TRBJ1-4,CASSTDRVPEKLFF,TGTGCCAGCAGTACGGACAGGGTGCCTGAAAAACTGTTTTTT
NA,NA,TRBV5-4,TRBJ1-4,CASSLGGARTTNEKLFF,TGTGCCAGCAGCTTGGGGGGAGCGAGGACAACTAATGAAAAACTGTTTTTT
TRBD1,few,TRBV9,TRBJ1-2,CASSVDQGARGYTF,TGTGCCAGCAGCGTAGATCAGGGGGCGCGTGGCTACACCTTC
NA,many,TRBV28,TRBJ2-7,CASSQGHFYYEQYF,TGTGCCAGCAGCCAAGGACATTTTTACTACGAGCAGTACTTC
TRBD1,NA,TRBV7-2,TRBJ2-1,CASSVTGGPDNEQFF,TGTGCCAGCAGCGTAACAGGGGGTCCGGACAATGAGCAGTTCTTC
NA,NA,TRBV14,TRBJ2-2,CASSQAPGTDTGELFF,TGTGCCAGCAGCCAAGCTCCGGGTACGGACACCGGGGAGCTGTTTTTT
TRBD2,few,TRBV3-1/TRBV3-2,TRBJ2-1,CASSQVRLGSGGNEQFF,TGTGCCAGCAGCCAAGTTAGGCTCGGGTCGGGGGGCAATGAGCAGTTCTTC
TRBD2,NA,TRBV27,TRBJ2-3,CASSDGLAGTGDTQYF,TGTGCCAGCAGTGACGGACTAGCGGGAACAGGTGATACGCAGTATTTT
TRBD1,NA,TRBV28,TRBJ1-1,CASSSGQGAFSTEAFF,TGTGCCAGCAGTAGCGGACAGGGGGCTTTTTCCACTGAAGCTTTCTTT
TRBD2,NA,TRBV5-8,TRBJ2-3,CASRWPGLAGSDTQYF,TGTGCCAGCAGATGGCCGGGACTAGCGGGATCAGATACGCAGTATTTT
NA,NA,TRBV20-1,TRBJ2-5,CSASHGETQYF,TGCAGTGCTAGCCACGGGGAGACCCAGTACTTC
TRBD2,few,TRBV7-3,TRBJ2-1,CASSLMGGRAMNEQFF,TGTGCCAGCAGCTTAATGGGCGGGAGGGCCATGAATGAGCAGTTCTTC
NA,NA,TRBV24-1,TRBJ2-3,CATSDDTSEVGGTQYF,TGTGCCACCAGTGATGACACTAGTGAGGTAGGAGGTACGCAGTATTTT
TRBD1,NA,TRBV6-5,TRBJ1-5,CASSSTGDNQPQHF,TGTGCCAGCAGCTCAACAGGGGACAATCAGCCCCAGCATTTT
TRBD1,NA,TRBV5-6,TRBJ1-4,CASSLRTGGNEKLFF,TGTGCCAGCAGCTTGAGGACAGGGGGTAATGAAAAACTGTTTTTT
NA,medium-sized,TRBV4-3,TRBJ1-4,CASSQDGGAEEKLFF,TGCGCCAGCAGCCAAGATGGAGGAGCCGAGGAAAAACTGTTTTTT
NA,NA,TRBV29-1,TRBJ1-3,CTSRRRSSGNTIYF,TGCACATCCAGAAGGCGGAGCTCTGGAAACACCATATATTTT
NA,few,TRBV19,TRBJ1-2,CASTPEGLSHYGYTF,TGTGCCAGTACCCCCGAGGGACTCTCACACTATGGCTACACCTTC
NA,NA,TRBV6-2/TRBV6-3,TRBJ2-5,CASSYLDGSKQYF,TGTGCCAGCAGTTACTTGGACGGGAGCAAACAGTACTTC
TRBD1,NA,TRBV29-1,TRBJ2-3,CSVRGQAPSTDTQYF,TGCAGCGTTCGTGGACAGGCCCCGAGCACAGATACGCAGTATTTT
TRBD1,NA,TRBV19,TRBJ1-5,CASSINRGDQPQHF,TGTGCCAGTAGTATTAACAGGGGTGATCAGCCCCAGCATTTT
NA,few,TRBV2,TRBJ1-1,CASRYRERSTEAFF,TGTGCCAGCCGATACAGGGAGAGGAGCACTGAAGCTTTCTTT
TRBD2,NA,TRBV29-1,TRBJ2-1,CSVPAGDVGFF,TGCAGCGTTCCAGCGGGGGATGTAGGGTTCTTC
NA,NA,TRBV11-2,TRBJ2-1,CASTAGTSYNEQFF,TGTGCCAGCACCGCCGGGACTTCGTACAATGAGCAGTTCTTC
NA,NA,TRBV28,TRBJ1-1,CASRADSFEAFF,TGTGCCAGCAGGGCTGACAGCTTTGAAGCTTTCTTT
NA,few,TRBV5-1,TRBJ2-7,CASSWDSPRRGYEQYF,TGCGCCAGCAGCTGGGATTCTCCGAGGAGGGGCTACGAGCAGTACTTC
NA,NA,TRBV10-1,TRBJ2-1,CASSESGGDEQFF,TGCGCCAGCAGTGAGTCGGGCGGGGATGAGCAGTTCTTC
TRBD1,many,TRBV3-1/TRBV3-2,TRBJ1-2,CASSLGTGNYGYTF,TGTGCCAGCAGCCTCGGGACAGGGAACTATGGCTACACCTTC
TRBD1,once,TRBV6-1,TRBJ2-7,CASSEPGQGASEQYF,TGTGCCAGCAGTGAACCGGGACAGGGGGCGAGCGAGCAGTACTTC
NA,NA,TRBV2,TRBJ1-5,CASSTGRYNQPQHF,TGTGCCAGCAGCACAGGACGGTACAATCAGCCCCAGCATTTT
TRBD1,NA,TRBV2,TRBJ1-2,CASSVDRGRSNYGYTF,TGTGCCAGCAGTGTGGACAGGGGGCGATCTAACTATGGCTACACCTTC
NA,NA,TRBV5-6,TRBJ1-1,CASTPWGRSNTEAFF,TGTGCCAGCACCCCTTGGGGGAGGTCGAACACTGAAGCTTTCTTT
NA,NA,TRBV27,TRBJ2-1,CASRSPLAGLHNEQFF,TGTGCCAGCAGATCACCACTCGCGGGGCTCCACAATGAGCAGTTCTTC
TRBD2,NA,TRBV18,TRBJ2-7,CASSPTSGGAYEQYF,TGTGCCAGCTCACCGACTAGCGGGGGTGCCTACGAGCAGTACTTC
TRBD2,NA,TRBV15,TRBJ2-7,CATSRMGLAGSYEQYF,TGTGCCACCAGCAGAATGGGGCTAGCGGGATCCTACGAGCAGTACTTC
NA,NA,TRBV30,TRBJ1-1,CAWSGQVRSFFF,TGTGCCTGGAGTGGGCAGGTACGGTCGTTTTTCTTT
NA,NA,TRBV7-2,TRBJ1-5,CASSRSGGNQPQHF,TGTGCCAGCAGCCGTTCCGGGGGGAATCAGCCCCAGCATTTT
NA,NA,TRBV6-5,TRBJ1-4,CASSYEGRGQEKLFF,TGTGCCAGCAGTTACGAAGGGAGGGGTCAAGAAAAACTGTTTTTT
TRBD1,few,TRBV27,TRBJ1-2,CASSLAGGFWNGYTF,TGTGCCAGCAGTTTGGCAGGGGGCTTCTGGAATGGCTACACCTTC
NA,NA,TRBV9,TRBJ1-1,CASSVQLGEGTEAFF,TGTGCCAGCAGCGTGCAGTTGGGTGAGGGAACTGAAGCTTTCTTT
TRBD2,NA,TRBV5-5,TRBJ2-1,CASSLVAGGPLNEQFF,TGTGCCAGCAGCTTGGTGGCGGGAGGGCCGCTCAATGAGCAGTTCTTC
TRBD2,NA,TRBV9,TRBJ2-1,CASSVGGGRSYNEQFF,TGTGCCAGCAGCGTAGGGGGGGGTAGGTCCTACAATGAGCAGTTCTTC
NA,few,TRBV7-2,TRBJ1-4,CASSSTGSEKLFF,TGTGCCAGCAGCTCGACAGGATCCGAAAAACTGTTTTTT
TRBD1,medium-sized,TRBV7-3,TRBJ2-1,CASSPTRDRAGNEQFF,TGTGCCAGCAGCCCCACCCGGGACAGGGCTGGAAATGAGCAGTTCTTC
NA,NA,TRBV4-3,TRBJ1-4,CASSQDAAASNEKLFF,TGCGCCAGCAGCCAAGATGCGGCGGCCTCTAATGAAAAACTGTTTTTT